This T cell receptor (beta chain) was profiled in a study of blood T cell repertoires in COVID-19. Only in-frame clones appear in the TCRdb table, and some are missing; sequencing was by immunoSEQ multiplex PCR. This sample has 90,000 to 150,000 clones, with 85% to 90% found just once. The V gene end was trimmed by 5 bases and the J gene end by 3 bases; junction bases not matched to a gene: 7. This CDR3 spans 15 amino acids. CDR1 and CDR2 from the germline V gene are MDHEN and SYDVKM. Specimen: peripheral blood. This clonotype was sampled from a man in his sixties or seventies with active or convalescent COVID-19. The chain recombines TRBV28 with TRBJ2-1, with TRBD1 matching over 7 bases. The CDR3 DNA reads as TGTGCCAGCAGTCCCACCGGGACAGTCTACAATGAGCAGTTCTTC. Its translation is CASSPTGTVYNEQFF.